One T cell receptor beta chain is described in this entry. The method was immunoSEQ multiplex PCR; TCRdb's version includes in-frame clones alone and lacks a portion of them. The table lists 80,000 to 95,000 clones, around 93% of them singletons. This specimen comes from a study of blood T cell repertoires in COVID-19. Study details: Samples came from the United States, Italy and Spain, spanning acute and convalescent COVID-19. Sample material is recorded as cDNA or gDNA derived from T cells, B-cell-depleted T cells, or PBMCs.

This clonotype originated in a human donor with active COVID-19. The donor label of this sample is uncertain. Sequencing used peripheral blood.

Here the CDR3 DNA reads TGCGCCAGCAGCGCAGGACAGGGTCTGGAGACCCAGTACTTC. Protein product: CASSAGQGLETQYF. This chain uses TRBV5-1 with TRBJ2-5; 8 bases fit TRBD1. The CDR3 length is 14 residues. CDR1 is SGHRS and CDR2 is YFSETQ in the germline V gene. Germline trimming cut 4 bases from V and 5 bases from J; bases unmatched to any gene: 7. The whole variable domain, remainder taken from reference TRBV5-1 and TRBJ2-5, is KAGVTQTPRYLIKTRGQQVTLSCSPISGHRSVSWYQQTPGQGLQFLFEYFSETQRNKGNFPGRFSGRQFSNSRSEMNVSTLELGDSALYLCASSAGQGLETQYFGPGTRLLVL.